The clone carrying this TCR beta chain was counted between two and nine times. Its specificity is not known. The sample belongs to a study of CD8 T cells in ankylosing spondylitis. Study findings and constraints: A motif of several highly homologous TCR beta variants was seen as apparently characteristic of ankylosing spondylitis blood. Existing reports had already noted some motif variants in reactive arthritis synovial fluid and blood.

From the 5' RACE reads, TCRdb called clonotypes with MiXCR, one entry per CDR3 protein. Of 700,000 to 1,000,000 distinct CDR3 sequences in the sample, 12% were seen once. V lost 2 bases to trimming and J lost 1 base; unmatched junction nucleotides: 1. This CDR3 spans 14 amino acids. In germline, CDR1 is SGHRS, CDR2 YFSETQ. The J gene is TRBJ2-5, the V gene TRBV5-1; the match to TRBD2 covers 8 bases. The TCR comes from a male donor with ankylosing spondylitis. The material sequenced was blood, either unsorted or a sorted T cell fraction (not recorded which). CDR3: CASSLLAAQETQYF. In DNA form, the CDR3 reads TGCGCCAGCAGCTTACTAGCGGCCCAAGAGACCCAGTACTTC.